This is a list of T cell receptor beta chains from one sample in a study of radiation and T cells in renal cell carcinoma. Clones were read by immunoSEQ multiplex PCR, and TCRdb kept only the in-frame ones, dropping some. Of roughly 130,000 clones listed, 88% are singletons. Specimen: blood, collected from a patient whose treatment included radiotherapy and nephrectomy. The receptors come from a woman in her 70s with renal cell carcinoma. The CDR3 runs from the conserved cysteine through the conserved F or W. A D gene is named only where the DNA matches it firmly. A clone size is listed for some rows: how often the clone was seen (once, few, many), or a class if it is expanded.

TRBJ2-5 | - | TRBV2 | - | TGTGCCAGCAGTGTAGGGGGAGGAAGGGAAGAGACCCAGTACTTC | CASSVGGGREETQYF
TRBJ1-1 | - | TRBV5-1 | - | TGCGCCAGCAGCTTGGACGGCCACACTGAAGCTTTCTTT | CASSLDGHTEAFF
TRBJ2-1 | - | TRBV4-3 | - | TGCGCCAGCAGCCAAGGGTTGGCGGGGAGCTCCTACAATGAGCAGTTCTTC | CASSQGLAGSSYNEQFF
TRBJ1-6 | - | TRBV19 | TRBD1 | TGTGCCAGTAGTCTCCTGGACAGGTATAATTCACCCCTCCACTTT | CASSLLDRYNSPLHF
TRBJ2-5 | - | TRBV5-6 | TRBD2 | TGTGCCAGCACCCCGGGTAGCGGGGTAAAAGAGACCCAGTACTTC | CASTPGSGVKETQYF
TRBJ2-5 | - | TRBV5-1 | - | TGCGCCAGCAGCTCAATGGGACTGGGGGCCCAAGAGACCCAGTACTTC | CASSSMGLGAQETQYF
TRBJ2-7 | - | TRBV11-1 | - | TGTGCCAGCAGCCGGGGGGCAGGGGGCCCCTACGAGCAGTACTTC | CASSRGAGGPYEQYF
TRBJ1-2 | - | TRBV18 | - | TGTGCCAGCTCACCGAAAGACATTACTGGCTACACCTTC | CASSPKDITGYTF
TRBJ1-6 | - | TRBV4-2 | TRBD1 | TGTGCCAGCAGCCCCAGGGGGGATTCACCCCTCCACTTT | CASSPRGDSPLHF
TRBJ1-3 | - | TRBV25-1 | - | TGTGCCAGCAGTGAATACAGGCCCCAAGTCATATATTTT | CASSEYRPQVIYF
TRBJ1-6 | - | TRBV7-2 | - | TGTGCCAGCAGCTTACCCTATAATTCACCCCTCCACTTT | CASSLPYNSPLHF
TRBJ2-2 | - | TRBV19 | TRBD2 | TGTGCCAGTACCACAACTAGCGGGGGATACACCGGGGAGCTGTTTTTT | CASTTTSGGYTGELFF
TRBJ2-3 | once | TRBV7-2 | - | TGTGCCAGCAGCAGTCCCAGCACAGATACGCAGTATTTT | CASSSPSTDTQYF
TRBJ1-2 | - | TRBV9 | - | TGTGCCAGCAGCGTAGGAGGCAACTATGGCTACACCTTC | CASSVGGNYGYTF
TRBJ1-2 | - | TRBV5-4 | - | TGTGCCAGCAGCTGGGGAAAGGCGGGTTCCTATGGCTACACCTTC | CASSWGKAGSYGYTF
TRBJ1-1 | - | TRBV30 | TRBD1 | TGTGCCTGGGGTCCGGGACAGCCGAACACTGAAGCTTTCTTT | CAWGPGQPNTEAFF
TRBJ1-2 | - | TRBV5-4 | TRBD1 | TGTGCCAGCAGCGCCGGGACAGGGAATCCCTATGGCTACACCTTC | CASSAGTGNPYGYTF
TRBJ2-7 | - | TRBV4-3 | TRBD1 | TGCGCCAGCAGCCAAGGGACAGGGAGCTCCTACGAGCAGTACTTC | CASSQGTGSSYEQYF
TRBJ2-3 | - | TRBV6-1 | - | TGTGCCAGCCGGGGTTGGGCAGATACGCAGTATTTT | CASRGWADTQYF
TRBJ2-3 | - | TRBV9 | TRBD2 | TGTGCCAGCAGCGAGCCCAGTGATAGCGGGGTCTTATGGGGCACAGATACGCAGTATTTT | CASSEPSDSGVLWGTDTQYF
TRBJ2-4 | - | TRBV30 | - | TGTGCCTGGAGTAAGTCCAGGACTTTAGCCAAAAACATTCAGTACTTC | CAWSKSRTLAKNIQYF
TRBJ2-3 | - | TRBV28 | TRBD1 | TGTGCCAGCAGTTTGTCAGGACAGGGGATTGGCACAGATACGCAGTATTTT | CASSLSGQGIGTDTQYF
TRBJ1-3 | - | TRBV6-1 | - | TGTGCCAGCACCCGGGAGGGGAAGGCTGGAAACACCATATATTTT | CASTREGKAGNTIYF
TRBJ2-2 | - | TRBV7-7 | TRBD2 | TGTGCTAGCAGCCCGTTAGGGGCGGGGGGACCCACCGGGGAGCTGTTTTTT | CASSPLGAGGPTGELFF
TRBJ1-1 | - | TRBV19 | - | TGTGCCAGTAGTACCACCAGTGGGGTATCCGAAGCTTTCTTT | CASSTTSGVSEAFF
TRBJ2-3 | - | TRBV19 | - | TGTGCCAGTAGTCAAGGGGTACCCACAGATACGCAGTATTTT | CASSQGVPTDTQYF
TRBJ2-1 | - | TRBV5-6 | TRBD1 | TGTGCCAGCAGCTTGGGGGGGACAGGGCCCGGTGAGCAGTTCTTC | CASSLGGTGPGEQFF
TRBJ1-1 | - | TRBV6-1 | - | TGTGCCAGCAGTGAACTGAGAGGGGCAGCTTTCTTT | CASSELRGAAFF
TRBJ2-2 | - | TRBV6-4 | TRBD2 | TGTGCCAGCAGTGACTTAGCGGGGAGTGGCACCGGGGAGCTGTTTTTT | CASSDLAGSGTGELFF
TRBJ2-4 | - | TRBV14 | - | TGTGCCAGCAGCGCCCAGTCGGGCGTGGGAGCCAAAAACATTCAGTACTTC | CASSAQSGVGAKNIQYF
TRBJ1-5 | - | TRBV7-2 | TRBD1 | TGTGCCAGCAGCCCCGCAGGGGGTGTCAATCAGCCCCAGCATTTT | CASSPAGGVNQPQHF
TRBJ2-3 | - | TRBV30 | TRBD1 | TGTGCCTGGAGTGTATTAATCCGGGACAGGCCAGCGCAGTATTTT | CAWSVLIRDRPAQYF
TRBJ1-2 | - | TRBV11-2 | - | TGTGCCAGCAGCTCTCCGGGCCCCGGAGCTGGCTACACCTTC | CASSSPGPGAGYTF
TRBJ1-5 | - | TRBV5-6 | - | TGTGCCAGCAGCTTGGGGCGAATACAGCAGCCCCAGCATTTT | CASSLGRIQQPQHF
TRBJ1-2 | - | TRBV30 | - | TGTGCCTGGAGTCCCGCCTATGGCTACACCTTC | CAWSPAYGYTF
TRBJ1-6 | - | TRBV19 | TRBD1 | TGTGCCACTAAAGGACAGGGAAGCTCCTATAATTCACCCCTCCACTTT | CATKGQGSSYNSPLHF
TRBJ1-4 | - | TRBV7-2 | - | TGTGCCAGCAGCCCTGGCCCCTGGGATGAAAAACTGTTTTTT | CASSPGPWDEKLFF
TRBJ2-1 | - | TRBV7-9 | TRBD2 | TGTGCCAGCAGCTTACCTAGCGGGGGGGGTGAGCAGTTCTTC | CASSLPSGGGEQFF
TRBJ1-2 | - | TRBV28 | - | TGTGCCAGCCTCCCCGGGAGGTTCCCCGCCTATGGCTACACCTTC | CASLPGRFPAYGYTF
TRBJ2-3 | - | TRBV18 | - | TGTGCCAGCTCACCACCGACCCCAGGGGTTGTTGCAGATACGCAGTATTTT | CASSPPTPGVVADTQYF
TRBJ1-4 | once | TRBV5-1 | TRBD1 | TGCGCCAGCAGCCGGAGACAGGGGAGCTCTAATGAAAAACTGTTTTTT | CASSRRQGSSNEKLFF
TRBJ1-1 | - | TRBV7-2 | - | TGTGCCAGCAGCTTAAAGGGCTCCCTCGGCACTGAAGCTTTCTTT | CASSLKGSLGTEAFF
TRBJ2-7 | - | TRBV6-5 | - | TGTGCCAGCAGTTACTCGAAGGATCCCTCCTACGAGCAGTACTTC | CASSYSKDPSYEQYF
TRBJ2-7 | - | TRBV7-2 | TRBD2 | TGTGCCAGCAGCTTAGAGGGGACTAGCGGGGGTTACGAGCAGTACTTC | CASSLEGTSGGYEQYF
TRBJ2-3 | - | TRBV28 | TRBD1 | TGTGCCAGCAGTTTATCACAGGGGGTTTTCATCACAGATACGCAGTATTTT | CASSLSQGVFITDTQYF
TRBJ1-1 | - | TRBV6-1 | - | TGTGCCAGCAGCGTCGGGGTAACGGGTGCTGAAGCTTTCTTT | CASSVGVTGAEAFF